Below are 4 T cell receptor beta chains sequenced from a single sample in a study of T cell changes during pregnancy in multiple sclerosis. The repertoire was sequenced with immunoSEQ multiplex PCR; TCRdb's copy has only in-frame clones and lacks some. Among some 87,000 clones listed, approximately 90% were seen once. The sample here was CD4+ T cells from peripheral blood mononuclear cells, taken before pregnancy. These receptors were taken from a female donor with multiple sclerosis, enrolled in a pregnancy study.

V and J are TRBV7-8 and TRBJ1-2; D is unclear. Germline CDR1 SGHVS, CDR2 FQNEAQ. Trimming pared 5 bases from V and 5 bases from J, leaving 12 bases between. The CDR3 runs to 13 residues. The CDR3 nucleotides are TGTGCCAGCAGCCTCTCTGGACTATATGGCTACACCTTC. The encoded protein is CASSLSGLYGYTF.

The chain uses TRBV5-1 and TRBJ2-3; 8 bases agree with TRBD1. Germline CDR1 reads SGHRS; CDR2 reads YFSETQ. The V segment lost 3 bases and the J segment 0 bases; nucleotides outside the gene matches: 6. This CDR3 is built from 16 residues. The CDR3 is CASSSLGTGSTDTQYF. The CDR3 bases are TGCGCCAGCAGCTCCCTTGGGACAGGCAGCACAGATACGCAGTATTTT.

The genes are TRBV5-6 and TRBJ2-5, with D possibly TRBD1 on 5 matching bases. The V end was cut by 4 bases, the J end by 7 bases, with 17 bases between. The length of the CDR3 is 14 residues. Germline CDR1 and CDR2: SGHDT and YYEEEE. The CDR3 reads CASSRTRPQGTQYF. DNA of the CDR3: TGTGCCAGCAGCCGAACCCGGCCTCAGGGGACCCAGTACTTC.

CDR3 bases: TGTGCCTGGTGGCCGCGGACAGTTACAGATACGCAGTATTTT. Protein: CAWWPRTVTDTQYF. V is TRBV30 and J is TRBJ2-3; maybe TRBD1 (6 bases). Germline values: CDR1 GTSNPN, CDR2 SVGIG (reference sequence). The V end was cut by 5 bases, the J end by 3 bases, with 15 bases between. The CDR3 sequence is 14 residues long.